The clone carrying this T cell receptor (beta chain) was detected many times. Its target is not known. Making use of molecular barcodes, quantitative 5'-RACE generated TCR beta libraries. One entry per CDR3 protein results from TCRdb running MiXCR on the 5' RACE reads. Of about 500,000 distinct CDR3 sequences listed, roughly 5% are singletons. The data belong to a study of CD8 T cells in ankylosing spondylitis. Study-wide points: Blood of patients with ankylosing spondylitis appeared to be characterized by a TCR beta motif of eight or nine highly homologous variants. Disease-linked clones proved CD8+ and comparatively uncommon in peripheral blood. Reports of some motif variants in reactive arthritis synovial fluid and blood predate this one. As reported, disease-linked clones showed significant enrichment in matched ankylosing spondylitis synovial fluid.

V shed 5 bases and J 2 bases; nucleotides not matched to a gene: 6. Germline-derived CDR1 and CDR2 are SGHTA and FQGNSA. There are 16 residues in the CDR3. The receptor comes from a male donor with ankylosing spondylitis. The sequenced sample was blood, either unsorted or a sorted T cell fraction (not recorded which). V and J are TRBV7-2 and TRBJ2-3, with 11 positions matching TRBD2. CDR3 bases: TGTGCCAGCAGCCTTAGCGGGAGGGGGGCCACAGATACGCAGTATTTT. It encodes CASSLSGRGATDTQYF.